This TCR beta chain appears in the sequencing data of a study of cytomegalovirus exposure and HLA in healthy donors. The CDR3 runs to 15 residues. With V trimmed by 2 bases and J by 6 bases, 5 bases remained unmatched. CDR1 and CDR2 from the germline V gene are GTSNPN and SVGIG (reference sequence). Concerning this clone itself: Its specificity is not known.

Findings and limits, study-wide: Published work reported that the classifier diagnosed cytomegalovirus status with high specificity and sensitivity. The tendency of first-cohort TCR clusters to co-occur in the roughly 110 validation repertoires was the finding of a later analysis.

Using immunoSEQ multiplex PCR, the repertoire was profiled, and TCRdb retains in-frame clones only, with some absent. The sample shows 220,000 or so clones, 75% to 90% of them seen only once. This rearrangement joins TRBV30 to TRBJ2-3; TRBD2 matches 13 bases. This receptor was taken from a woman aged 25 to 39 in good health and CMV-seropositive. The sequencing sample was made of PBMCs. The CDR3 coding sequence is TGTGCCTGGAGTAGGACTAGCGGGAGTTGGGATACGCAGTATTTT. It codes for CAWSRTSGSWDTQYF.